This entry lists 29 T cell receptor beta chains sequenced from one sample in a study of T cell repertoires in cytomegalovirus infection. TCRdb ran MiXCR on the reads and lists one entry per CDR3 protein. The sample has about 600,000 distinct CDR3 sequences, less than 25% seen once. Material for sequencing was CD8+ T cells from PBMCs. The receptor source for this set is a human donor in good health (CMV status not recorded). Some clones in this sample may be carry-over from other donors' samples.

The chain recombines TRBV29-1 with TRBJ2-7; D possibly corresponds to TRBD1 (6 bases). The CDR3 loop spans 12 amino acids. V was cut by 5 bases and J by 1 base, with 9 bases left in between. Germline V CDR1 and CDR2: SQVTM, ANQGSEA. The CDR3 sequence is CSVRQGSYEQYF. CDR3 sequence (DNA): TGCAGCGTTAGGCAGGGGTCCTACGAGCAGTACTTC.

The CDR3: CASSLALTAVTEAFF. CDR3 DNA: TGTGCCAGCAGCTTGGCCCTAACGGCGGTGACTGAAGCTTTCTTT. The chain carries TRBV5-4 and TRBJ1-1; no definite D call. Germline CDR1 and CDR2: SGHNT and YYREEE (reference sequence). Trimming cost V 0 bases and J 5 bases, with 14 bases left between them. The CDR3 totals 15 residues.

This clonotype has a handful of counts. V usage is TRBV28 and J usage is TRBJ2-5; D possibly corresponds to TRBD1 (6 bases). The ends were cut back, 5 bases at V and 1 base at J, with 17 bases in the middle. The CDR3 runs to 16 residues. Germline assignment: CDR1 MDHEN and CDR2 SYDVKM. The CDR3, as DNA: TGTGCCAGCAGTCCACTCCTAAGAGGGGGCCAAGAGACCCAGTACTTC. Its translation: CASSPLLRGGQETQYF.

This clonotype was seen more than once but under ten times. The chain employs TRBV6-2 or TRBV6-3 and TRBJ2-2; D ambiguous. The CDR3 has 13 residues. V was clipped by 5 bases and J by 5 bases, with 9 bases between them. CDR1 and CDR2 from the germline V gene are MNHEY and SVGEGT. The CDR3 DNA follows: TGTGCCAGCAGTGACAACCCTACCGGGGAGCTGTTTTTT. This translates into CASSDNPTGELFF.

Of note for this clonotype: This may arise from a read error, as a much more abundant clone is one base away. J is TRBJ2-2 and V is TRBV7-2, with 8 bases identical to TRBD1. The trim removed 10 bases at V and 1 base at J, leaving 8 bases unmatched. Germline values: CDR1 SGHTA, CDR2 FQGNSA. This CDR3 spans 15 amino acids. The CDR3 DNA reads as TGTGCCAACAGGGGGTTAGGGGAGAACACCGGGGAGCTGTTTTTT. As protein: CANRGLGENTGELFF.

The V call is TRBV29-1, the J call TRBJ1-1; a weak D match, TRBD1 (5 bases). Trimming stripped 7 bases from V and 2 bases from J, with 14 bases between. Germline CDR1 reads SQVTM; CDR2 reads ANQGSEA. The CDR3 consists of 13 residues. The CDR3 region is CSAQKGRNTEAFF. The CDR3 nucleotides are TGCAGCGCCCAGAAGGGGCGAAACACTGAAGCTTTCTTT.

V usage is TRBV12-3 or TRBV12-4 and J usage is TRBJ2-1; TRBD2 might be the D (6 bases). V dropped 6 bases and J dropped 3 bases, with 18 bases sitting between them. This CDR3 spans 16 amino acids. This CDR3 is CASRPSAGLLYNEQFF. As DNA, the CDR3 is TGTGCCAGCAGGCCTTCGGCGGGACTCCTCTACAATGAGCAGTTCTTC.

The chain recombines TRBV28 with TRBJ2-7; D is possibly TRBD1 (6 bases). This CDR3 is built from 14 residues. The germline V gene has CDR1 MDHEN and CDR2 SYDVKM. With 6 bases removed from V and 3 bases from J, the gap between germline ends came to 15 bases. CDR3 residues: CASSLQGTGYEQYV. The CDR3 coding sequence is TGTGCCAGCAGCTTACAGGGTACCGGCTACGAGCAGTACGTC.

A few counts support this clonotype. DNA of the CDR3: TGTGCCAGCAGTTACTCGAGGGGGGAGCAGTACGTC. Translating it yields CASSYSRGEQYV. The chain employs TRBV6-2 or TRBV6-3 and TRBJ2-7; perhaps TRBD1 as D (6 bases). V was clipped by 0 bases and J by 7 bases, with 7 bases between them. This CDR3 is 12 amino acids long. Per germline, CDR1 MNHEY and CDR2 SVGEGT.

This clonotype was detected a few times. This chain links TRBV7-6 with TRBJ2-3; 10 bases fit TRBD2. With 3 bases clipped from V and 2 bases from J, the junction kept 2 bases outside the gene matches. The length of the CDR3 is 15 residues. Germline lookup yields CDR1 SGHVS and CDR2 FNYEAQ. In DNA, the CDR3 is TGTGCCAGCAGCTTCGGGACTAGCGACACAGATACGCAGTATTTT. This codes for CASSFGTSDTDTQYF.

V gene TRBV5-1 combines with J gene TRBJ2-1; possibly TRBD1 or TRBD2 for D (6 bases each). The CDR3 spans 14 residues. Germline CDR1 is SGHRS and CDR2 is YFSETQ. Trimming shortened V by 5 bases and J by 7 bases, and 16 bases separated the two germline ends. CDR3 residues: CASRTSRGGNEQFF. The CDR3 DNA sequence: TGCGCCAGCAGAACCTCAAGAGGGGGGAATGAGCAGTTCTTC.

The rearrangement uses TRBV29-1 and TRBJ2-7, with D hard to call. CDR1 and CDR2 (germline): SQVTM, ANQGSEA. V lost 4 bases and J 5 bases, leaving 6 bases between the germline ends. The CDR3 is 10 residues long. DNA for the CDR3: TGCAGCGTTGTTCTCAACGAGCAGTACTTC. Translation: CSVVLNEQYF.

This clonotype was seen repeatedly, ten times or more. The chain recombines TRBV7-2 with TRBJ2-2, with D uncertain. This CDR3 is 12 amino acids long. The V gene's germline CDR1 is SGHTA and CDR2 FQGNSA. The V end was cut by 8 bases, the J end by 0 bases, with 4 bases between. The CDR3 bases are TGTGCCAGCGTGACGAACACCGGGGAGCTGTTTTTT. Protein sequence: CASVTNTGELFF.

The V call is TRBV28, the J call TRBJ2-7, with 14 bases identical to TRBD2. The CDR3 runs to 16 residues. The germline CDR1 and CDR2 sequences are MDHEN and SYDVKM. V lost 5 bases, J lost 3 bases, and 6 bases stayed unmatched. The CDR3 region has the DNA TGTGCCAGCAGTCCCCGGACTAGCGGGGGGTACTACGAGCAGTACGTC. Translating it yields CASSPRTSGGYYEQYV.

The genes are TRBV29-1 and TRBJ2-7; TRBD1 matches at 9 bases. The V segment lost 1 base and the J segment 5 bases; nucleotides outside the gene matches: 9. CDR3 size: 15 residues. Germline V gene lookup returns CDR1 SQVTM and CDR2 ANQGSEA. The chain's CDR3 is CSVEGGDRATDEQYF. The CDR3 DNA sequence: TGCAGCGTTGAAGGGGGGGACAGGGCAACGGACGAGCAGTACTTC.

This chain connects TRBV27 to TRBJ2-3; D unclear. Germline V CDR1 and CDR2: MNHEY, SMNVEV (reference sequence). Trimming cost V 3 bases and J 1 base, with 17 bases left between them. The CDR3 has 17 amino acids. CDR3 sequence (DNA): TGTGCCAGCAGTTTTCTAACCCCCAATGGTCGCACAGATACGCAGTATTTT. Translated, it gives CASSFLTPNGRTDTQYF.

The chain recombines TRBV28 with TRBJ2-7; 13 bases agree with TRBD2. Looked up from germline, CDR1 is MDHEN and CDR2 is SYDVKM. The trim removed 5 bases at V and 0 bases at J, leaving 7 bases unmatched. The CDR3 extends over 17 amino acids. CDR3 sequence: CASSRLAGGLSSYEQYV. DNA for the CDR3: TGTGCCAGCAGTCGACTAGCGGGGGGCCTTAGCTCCTACGAGCAGTACGTC.

This clonotype was seen at least ten times. The rearrangement joins TRBV2 to TRBJ1-5; 7 nucleotides agree with TRBD1. This CDR3 contains 13 residues. CDR1 SNHLY and CDR2 FYNNEI come from the germline V gene. Trimming cost V 7 bases and J 2 bases; bases outside gene matches: 2. The CDR3 loop reads CASKGAGNQPQHF. The DNA of the CDR3 is TGTGCCAGCAAGGGGGCGGGCAATCAGCCCCAGCATTTT.

Many counts were recorded for this clonotype. The V and J genes are TRBV7-9 and TRBJ2-1, with 9 bases identical to TRBD2. The germline V gene encodes CDR1 SEHNR and CDR2 FQNEAQ (reference sequence). The CDR3 has 14 amino acids. The trim removed 5 bases at V and 8 bases at J, leaving 7 bases unmatched. In nucleotides, the CDR3 is TGTGCCAGCAGCCCTCGGACTAGCGAGCATGAGCAGTTCTTC. It translates to CASSPRTSEHEQFF.

J is TRBJ1-6 and V is TRBV6-5; possibly TRBD1 for D (5 bases). Germline V lookup: CDR1 MNHEY, CDR2 SVGAGI. Trimming removed 2 bases at V and 4 bases at J, with 9 bases between. The CDR3 runs 15 residues. The CDR3 DNA reads TGTGCCAGCAGTTACGGGGCCCCGTATAATTCACCCCTCCACTTT. Translating gives CASSYGAPYNSPLHF.

The genes are TRBV2 and TRBJ2-2; no reliable D call. The CDR3 covers 12 residues. CDR1 and CDR2 from the germline V gene are SNHLY and FYNNEI. The V and J ends lost 7 bases and 6 bases respectively, with 9 bases between them. The CDR3 region is CASIDISGELFF. CDR3 sequence (DNA): TGTGCCAGCATTGACATATCCGGGGAGCTGTTTTTT. The full variable domain, rest sourced from reference TRBV2 and TRBJ2-2, is EPEVTQTPSHQVTQMGQEVILRCVPISNHLYFYWYRQILGQKVEFLVSFYNNEISEKSEIFDDQFSVERPDGSNFTLKIRSTKLEDSAMYFCASIDISGELFFGEGSRLTVL.

This clonotype came up a few times. V gene TRBV25-1 combines with J gene TRBJ1-2; 7 bases are shared with TRBD1. Germline loops: CDR1 MGHDK, CDR2 SYGVNS. Losses at the gene ends were 0 bases for V and 3 bases for J; bases not matched to a gene: 13. The CDR3 is 18 amino acids. The CDR3 nucleotides read TGTGCCAGCAGTGAATATTGGGAAAACGACAGGGCCGACTATGGCTACACCTTC. This gives the protein CASSEYWENDRADYGYTF.

The V call is TRBV9, the J call TRBJ2-7; TRBD1 matches at 9 bases. Germline assignment: CDR1 SGDLS and CDR2 YYNGEE. V lost 4 bases, J lost 5 bases, and 10 bases stayed unmatched. The CDR3 runs 15 residues. This chain's CDR3 is CASSPRPGTGHEQYF. CDR3 coding DNA: TGTGCCAGCAGCCCTCGTCCCGGGACAGGGCACGAGCAGTACTTC.

This CDR3 is CASSLGRQGNYGYTF. In DNA, the CDR3 is TGTGCCAGCAGTTTAGGGCGACAGGGCAACTATGGCTACACCTTC. V usage is TRBV28 and J usage is TRBJ1-2; 7 positions agree with TRBD1. J gave up 2 bases and V 2 bases, and 5 bases lay outside the gene matches. Germline values: CDR1 MDHEN, CDR2 SYDVKM. The CDR3 consists of 15 residues.

Turning to this clonotype: Given a much more abundant clone one base away, this may be a read error. The gene calls are TRBV25-1 and TRBJ1-2; D gene unclear. This CDR3 is 15 amino acids long. Germline-derived CDR1 and CDR2 are MGHDK and SYGVNS. Trimming stripped 1 base from V and 8 bases from J, with 17 bases between. As DNA, the CDR3 is TGTGCCAGCAGTGAATTCAACAGCCCACCCTTCGGCTACACCTTC. Translated, it gives CASSEFNSPPFGYTF.

J is TRBJ1-2 and V is TRBV7-9; D not resolved. CDR3 length: 13 residues. V gave up 7 bases and J gave up 6 bases, with 15 bases separating them. CDR1 and CDR2 (germline): SEHNR, FQNEAQ (reference sequence). The CDR3, as DNA: TGTGCCAGCAACTCCGGGAGGGAGGATGGCTACACCTTC. Its translation: CASNSGREDGYTF.

For this clonotype: A much larger clonotype is one base distant, so this may be a read error. The chain is built from TRBV6-2 or TRBV6-3 and TRBJ2-1; TRBD2 matches 7 bases. This CDR3 spans 15 amino acids. Germline V lookup: CDR1 MNHEY, CDR2 SVGEGT. The CDR3 region is CVSSYWLAENNEQFF. The CDR3 DNA reads as TGTGTCAGCAGTTATTGGCTAGCGGAAAACAATGAGCAGTTCTTC.

The chain uses TRBV5-4 and TRBJ2-5; D may be TRBD2 (6 bases). The CDR3 extends over 15 amino acids. V lost 0 bases and J lost 5, with 14 bases in between. Looked up from germline, CDR1 is SGHNT and CDR2 is YYREEE (reference sequence). The CDR3 loop is CASSLGPGVGETQYF. CDR3 DNA: TGTGCCAGCAGCTTGGGGCCGGGGGTCGGGGAGACCCAGTACTTC. Full variable domain (missing parts from reference TRBV5-4 and TRBJ2-5): ETGVTQSPTHLIKTRGQQVTLRCSSQSGHNTVSWYQQALGQGPQFIFQYYREEENGRGNFPPRFSGLQFPNYSSELNVNALELDDSALYLCASSLGPGVGETQYFGPGTRLLVL.

J is TRBJ2-1 and V is TRBV4-1; possible D gene TRBD2, 6 bases. V gave up 9 bases and J gave up 9 bases, with 9 bases separating them. Germline V gene data show CDR1 as MGHRA and CDR2 as YSYEKL. This CDR3 has 10 residues. The CDR3 nucleotides are TGCGCCAGTGGGGGGATTGAGCAGTTCTTC. Protein sequence: CASGGIEQFF.